This T cell receptor beta chain was captured in a study of tumor-infiltrating lymphocytes in localized non-small cell lung cancer. The overall study: Resected tumor was paired with non-adjacent uninvolved lung from the same patient.

Findings of the study overall: Higher tumor T cell infiltration than in uninvolved lung was supported by TCRbeta sequencing.

The CDR3 is 14 amino acids. Germline assignment: CDR1 SGDLS and CDR2 YYNGEE. V was pared by 0 bases and J by 4 bases, with 10 bases between. With respect to this clone: As yet, its antigen is unknown.

Profiled with immunoSEQ multiplex PCR; TCRdb holds only in-frame clones, not every one. The sample carries approximately 3,700 clones, roughly 58% recorded once. This clonotype was obtained from a human donor with non-small cell lung cancer. Sequencing used uninvolved lung tissue not adjacent to the tumor. The chain is built from TRBV9 and TRBJ1-2, with unresolved D. Here the CDR3 DNA reads TGTGCCAGCAGCGTAGACGTCAACTCCTATGGCTACACCTTC. Translating it yields CASSVDVNSYGYTF.